This entry is about one TCR beta chain. This clonotype is characterized as large (0.1 to 1%). This receptor's antigen is unknown. Base qualities were left out, and no much larger clone turns up one base away. Including cysteine and phenylalanine, the CDR3 has 15 amino acids. CDR3 DNA only is kept here, 45 bases in frame from base 1. CDR1 and CDR2 are drawn from the germline V gene (reference sequence): DFQATT, SNEGSKA. The sample comes from a study of precursors of human CD4 cytotoxic T cells (dated by TCRdb to the late 2010s). Broadly, across the study: In total, CD4+ memory subsets from 15 or so donors went into the bulk TCR-seq analysis. Sequences for both the TCRalpha and TCRbeta chains came out of the TCR-seq analysis of some 13 donors (table S7).

General conclusions and limits of the study: Compared with TCM and TEM subsets, the IL-7Rhigh and IL-7R- TEMRA subsets had more restricted TCR repertoires, with lower diversity and more expanded clonotypes. According to the authors, a human observational design cannot definitively establish the direction of differentiation between precursor and effector cells. A larger fraction of IL-7Rhigh TEMRA clonotypes than of TEM or TCM clonotypes was made up of expanded effector clonotypes. Only about 95% of the 14 donors were included in some bulk TCR-seq comparisons, which suggests that not every subset was available for every donor.

Sequencing was carried out with an Illumina MiSeq. On the authors' methods: To quantify repertoire diversity, the Shannon-Wiener index was calculated using VDJtools. A TCRbeta clonotype was considered expanded if its clonotype frequency was 3 or more. TCRdb trimmed the raw reads at Q25, called clones with MiXCR and kept productive beta chains. Each entry merges the rows of one CDR3 protein and shows their most common DNA and genes. TCRdb, not the original authors, processed these V and J calls. The sample table shows 200 to 250 distinct CDR3 sequences, and about a third are seen once. The top ten constitute over 55% of the sample. To test a precursor-effector relationship among CD4 cytotoxic T cells, bulk UMI-based TCR sequencing was performed on four sorted CD4+ memory subsets (TCM, TEM, IL-7Rhigh TEMRA, IL-7R- TEMRA). Cells were obtained from peripheral blood mononuclear cells that had been isolated from human blood.

Sequencing was performed on memory CD4+ T cells from blood (PBMCs). Recombination joined TRBV20-1 with TRBJ2-1, and perhaps TRBD2 as D gene, on 7 matching bases. The TCR originated in a human donor in good health. The sequenced DNA: TGCAGCCTACCAGGAGGCGGGGGCTTTGGGAATGAGCAGTTCTTC. The encoded protein is CSLPGGGGFGNEQFF.